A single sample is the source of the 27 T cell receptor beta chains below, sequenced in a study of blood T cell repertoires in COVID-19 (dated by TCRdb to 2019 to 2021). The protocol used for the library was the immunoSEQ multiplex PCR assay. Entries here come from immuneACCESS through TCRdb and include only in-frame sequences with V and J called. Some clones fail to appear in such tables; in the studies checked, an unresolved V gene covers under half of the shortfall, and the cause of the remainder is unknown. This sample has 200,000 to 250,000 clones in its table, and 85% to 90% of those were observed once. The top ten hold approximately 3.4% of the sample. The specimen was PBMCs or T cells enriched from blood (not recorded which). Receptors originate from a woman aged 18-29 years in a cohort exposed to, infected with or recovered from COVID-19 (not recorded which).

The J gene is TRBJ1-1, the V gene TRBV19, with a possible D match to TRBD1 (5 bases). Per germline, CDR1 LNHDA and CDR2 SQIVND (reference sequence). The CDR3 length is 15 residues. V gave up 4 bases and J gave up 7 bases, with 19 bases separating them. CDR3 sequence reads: CASSRMGQGGGEAFF. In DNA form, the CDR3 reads TGTGCCAGTAGTAGGATGGGGCAGGGAGGTGGTGAAGCTTTCTTT.

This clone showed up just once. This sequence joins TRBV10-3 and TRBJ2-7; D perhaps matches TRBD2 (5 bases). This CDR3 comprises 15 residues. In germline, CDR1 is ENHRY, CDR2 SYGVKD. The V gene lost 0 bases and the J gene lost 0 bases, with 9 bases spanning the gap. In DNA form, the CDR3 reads TGTGCCATCAGTGAGTCGAGGACTCCCTCCTACGAGCAGTACTTC. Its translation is CAISESRTPSYEQYF.

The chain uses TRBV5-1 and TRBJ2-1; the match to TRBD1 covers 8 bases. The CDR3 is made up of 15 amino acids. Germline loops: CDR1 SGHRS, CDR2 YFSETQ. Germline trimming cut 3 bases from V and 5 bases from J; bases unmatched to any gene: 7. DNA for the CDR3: TGCGCCAGCAGCTCGCGACAGGGGCCTAACAATGAGCAGTTCTTC. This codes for CASSSRQGPNNEQFF.

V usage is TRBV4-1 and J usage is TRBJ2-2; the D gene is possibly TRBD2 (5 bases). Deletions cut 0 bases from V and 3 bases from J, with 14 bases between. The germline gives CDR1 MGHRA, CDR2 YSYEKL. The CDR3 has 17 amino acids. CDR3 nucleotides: TGCGCCAGCAGCCAAGAACGGGGAGTGGGCGACACCGGGGAGCTGTTTTTT. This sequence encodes CASSQERGVGDTGELFF.

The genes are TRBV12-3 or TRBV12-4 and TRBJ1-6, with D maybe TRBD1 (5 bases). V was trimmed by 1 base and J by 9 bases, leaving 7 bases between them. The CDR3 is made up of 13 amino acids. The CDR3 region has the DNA TGTGCCAGCAGTTTAGTGCAGGGTTCACCCCTCCACTTT. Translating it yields CASSLVQGSPLHF.

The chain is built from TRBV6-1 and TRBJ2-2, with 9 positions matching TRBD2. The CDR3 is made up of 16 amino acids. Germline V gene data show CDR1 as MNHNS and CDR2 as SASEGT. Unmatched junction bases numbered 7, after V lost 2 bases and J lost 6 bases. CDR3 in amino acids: CASSELAGVWSGELFF. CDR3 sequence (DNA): TGTGCCAGCAGTGAATTAGCGGGGGTTTGGTCCGGGGAGCTGTTTTTT.

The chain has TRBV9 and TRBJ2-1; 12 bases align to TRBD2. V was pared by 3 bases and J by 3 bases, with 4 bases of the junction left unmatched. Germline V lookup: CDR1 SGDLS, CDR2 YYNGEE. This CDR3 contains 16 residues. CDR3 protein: CASSESSGRVYNEQFF. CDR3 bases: TGTGCCAGCAGCGAGTCTAGCGGGAGGGTCTACAATGAGCAGTTCTTC.

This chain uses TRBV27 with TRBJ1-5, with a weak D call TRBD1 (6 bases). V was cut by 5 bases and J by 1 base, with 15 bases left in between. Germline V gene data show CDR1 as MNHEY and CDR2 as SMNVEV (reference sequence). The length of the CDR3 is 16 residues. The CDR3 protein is CASSRHRERSNQPQHF. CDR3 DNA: TGTGCCAGCAGTAGACACAGGGAGCGGAGCAATCAGCCCCAGCATTTT.

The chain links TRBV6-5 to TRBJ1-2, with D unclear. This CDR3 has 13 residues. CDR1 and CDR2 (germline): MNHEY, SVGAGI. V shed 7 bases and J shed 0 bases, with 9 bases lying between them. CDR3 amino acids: CASIVNTNYGYTF. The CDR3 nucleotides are TGTGCCAGCATTGTTAACACTAACTATGGCTACACCTTC.

CDR3: CASGDSSGNTIYF. CDR3 DNA sequence: TGCGCCAGCGGCGACAGCTCTGGAAACACCATATATTTT. The V call is TRBV5-1, the J call TRBJ1-3; perhaps TRBD1 as D (5 bases). This CDR3 region has 13 residues. V was cut by 7 bases and J by 0 bases, with 8 bases left in between. The germline gives CDR1 SGHRS, CDR2 YFSETQ.

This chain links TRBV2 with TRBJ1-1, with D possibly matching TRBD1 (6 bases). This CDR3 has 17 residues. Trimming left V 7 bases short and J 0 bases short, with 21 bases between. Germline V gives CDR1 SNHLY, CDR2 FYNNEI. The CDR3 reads CASTDRPTVIMNTEAFF. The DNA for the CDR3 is TGTGCCAGCACCGACAGGCCAACGGTCATCATGAACACTGAAGCTTTCTTT.

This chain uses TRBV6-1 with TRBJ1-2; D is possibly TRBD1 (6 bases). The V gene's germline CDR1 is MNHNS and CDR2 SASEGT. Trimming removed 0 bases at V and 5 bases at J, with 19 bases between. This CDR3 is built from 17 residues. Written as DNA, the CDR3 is TGTGCCAGCAGTGAAGCGGGGACACAGTGGGATTTATATGGCTACACCTTC. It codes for CASSEAGTQWDLYGYTF.

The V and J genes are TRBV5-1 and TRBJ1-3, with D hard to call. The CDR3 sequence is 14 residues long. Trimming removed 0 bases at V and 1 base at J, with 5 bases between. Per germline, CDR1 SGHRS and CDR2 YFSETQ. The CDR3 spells CASSLDGSGNTIYF. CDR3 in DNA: TGCGCCAGCAGCTTGGACGGTTCTGGAAACACCATATATTTT.

In DNA form, the CDR3 reads TGTGCCAGTAGTACGGGAGTTGCGGGGGAGACCCAGTACTTC. It specifies CASSTGVAGETQYF. The chain couples TRBV19 to TRBJ2-5, with a weak D call TRBD2 (6 bases). V shed 4 bases and J shed 5 bases, with 14 bases lying between them. Germline assignment: CDR1 LNHDA and CDR2 SQIVND (reference sequence). The CDR3 length is 14 residues.

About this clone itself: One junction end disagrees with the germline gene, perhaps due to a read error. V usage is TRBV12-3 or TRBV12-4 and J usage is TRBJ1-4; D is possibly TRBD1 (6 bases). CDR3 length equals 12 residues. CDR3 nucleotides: TGTGCCAGCAGTTTAGAGGGGGAAAAGCTGTTTTTT. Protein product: CASSLEGEKLFF.

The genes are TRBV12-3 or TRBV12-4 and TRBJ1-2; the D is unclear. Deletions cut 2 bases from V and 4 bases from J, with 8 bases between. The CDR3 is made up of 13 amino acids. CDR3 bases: TGTGCCAGCAGTTTAAGAAACGGCTATGGCTACACCTTC. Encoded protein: CASSLRNGYGYTF.

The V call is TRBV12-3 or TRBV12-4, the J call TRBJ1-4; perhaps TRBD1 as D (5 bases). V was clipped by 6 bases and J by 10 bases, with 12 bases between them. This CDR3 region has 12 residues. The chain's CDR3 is CASSPEGAKLFF. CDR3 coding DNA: TGTGCCAGCAGCCCGGAAGGGGCAAAACTGTTTTTT.

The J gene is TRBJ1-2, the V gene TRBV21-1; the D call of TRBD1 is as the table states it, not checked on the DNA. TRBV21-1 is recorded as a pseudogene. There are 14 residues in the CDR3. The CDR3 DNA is TGTCCGTGGGGCGTGAGCACAGAGAACTATGGCTACACCTTC. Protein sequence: CPWGVSTENYGYTF.

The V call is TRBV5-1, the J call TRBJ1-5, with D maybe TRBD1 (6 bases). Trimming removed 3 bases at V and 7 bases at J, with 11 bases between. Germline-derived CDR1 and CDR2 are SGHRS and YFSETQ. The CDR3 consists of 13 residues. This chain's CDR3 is CASSSDQGQPQHF. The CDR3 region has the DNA TGCGCCAGCAGCTCAGATCAGGGGCAGCCCCAGCATTTT.

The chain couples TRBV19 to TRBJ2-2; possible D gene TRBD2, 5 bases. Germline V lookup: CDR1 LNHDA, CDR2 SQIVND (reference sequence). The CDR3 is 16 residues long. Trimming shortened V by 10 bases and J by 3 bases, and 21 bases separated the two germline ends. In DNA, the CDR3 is TGTGCCACCAGCGCGAGGGAGCCCCGATACACCGGGGAGCTGTTTTTT. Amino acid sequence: CATSAREPRYTGELFF.

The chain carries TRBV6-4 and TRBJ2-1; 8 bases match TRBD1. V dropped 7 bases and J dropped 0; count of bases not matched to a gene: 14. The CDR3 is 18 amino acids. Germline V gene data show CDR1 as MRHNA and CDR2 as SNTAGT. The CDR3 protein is CASISDRGSLSSYNEQFF. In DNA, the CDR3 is TGTGCCAGCATAAGTGACAGGGGATCCTTGAGCTCCTACAATGAGCAGTTCTTC.

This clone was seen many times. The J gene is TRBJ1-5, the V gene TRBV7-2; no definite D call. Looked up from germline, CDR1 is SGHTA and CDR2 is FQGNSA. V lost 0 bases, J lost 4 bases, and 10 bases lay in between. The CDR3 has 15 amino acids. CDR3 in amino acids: CASSLAAVPNQPQHF. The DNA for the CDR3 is TGTGCCAGCAGCTTAGCGGCAGTTCCTAATCAGCCCCAGCATTTT.

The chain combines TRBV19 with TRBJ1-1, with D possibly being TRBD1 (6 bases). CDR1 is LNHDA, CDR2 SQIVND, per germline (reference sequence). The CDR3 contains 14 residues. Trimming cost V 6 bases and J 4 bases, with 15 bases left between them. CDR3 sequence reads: CASRGVGGGTEAFF. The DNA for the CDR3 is TGTGCCAGTAGGGGGGTAGGGGGTGGCACTGAAGCTTTCTTT.

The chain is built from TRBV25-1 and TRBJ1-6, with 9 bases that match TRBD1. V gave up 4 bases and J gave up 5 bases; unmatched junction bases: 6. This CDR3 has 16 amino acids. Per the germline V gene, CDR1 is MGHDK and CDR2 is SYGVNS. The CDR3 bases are TGTGCCAGCAGTGTTGCCGGGACAGGGAATAATTCACCCCTCCACTTT. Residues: CASSVAGTGNNSPLHF.

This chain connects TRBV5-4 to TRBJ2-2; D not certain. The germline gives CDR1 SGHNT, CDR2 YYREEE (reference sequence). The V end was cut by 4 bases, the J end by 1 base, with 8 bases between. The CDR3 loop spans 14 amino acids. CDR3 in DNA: TGTGCCAGCAGCCCCATACAGAACACCGGGGAGCTGTTTTTT. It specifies CASSPIQNTGELFF.

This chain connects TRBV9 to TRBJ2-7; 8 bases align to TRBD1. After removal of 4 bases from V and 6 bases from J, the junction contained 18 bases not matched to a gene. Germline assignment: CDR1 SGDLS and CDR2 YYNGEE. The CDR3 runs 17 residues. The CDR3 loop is CASSPRTGPPSRGEQYF. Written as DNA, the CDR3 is TGTGCCAGCAGCCCCCGGACAGGGCCCCCCAGTCGAGGCGAGCAGTACTTC.

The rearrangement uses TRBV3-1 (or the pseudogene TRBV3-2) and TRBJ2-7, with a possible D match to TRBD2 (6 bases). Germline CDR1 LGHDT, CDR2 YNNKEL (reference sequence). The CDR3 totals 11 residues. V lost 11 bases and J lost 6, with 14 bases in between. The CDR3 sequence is CASSEGGEQYF. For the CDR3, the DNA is TGTGCCTCCTCGGAGGGCGGCGAGCAGTACTTC.